The entry that follows covers one T cell receptor beta chain sequence. Profiled with immunoSEQ multiplex PCR; TCRdb holds only in-frame clones, not every one. The table has about 220,000 clones, just under 95% seen once; the top ten hold less than 1.6%. The data were obtained in a study of control samples from healthy donors and cancer patients. Trimming removed 2 bases from V and 4 bases from J, with 8 bases in between. This CDR3 contains 13 residues. CDR1 and CDR2 (germline): LNHDA, SQIVND (reference sequence). V gene TRBV19 combines with J gene TRBJ2-5; the D is unclear. What was sequenced was blood. This clonotype originated in a man between 45 and 60 years old in good health. CDR3 coding DNA: TGTGCCAGTAGTATAAGGCCAGGAGAGACCCAGTACTTC. Translation: CASSIRPGETQYF.